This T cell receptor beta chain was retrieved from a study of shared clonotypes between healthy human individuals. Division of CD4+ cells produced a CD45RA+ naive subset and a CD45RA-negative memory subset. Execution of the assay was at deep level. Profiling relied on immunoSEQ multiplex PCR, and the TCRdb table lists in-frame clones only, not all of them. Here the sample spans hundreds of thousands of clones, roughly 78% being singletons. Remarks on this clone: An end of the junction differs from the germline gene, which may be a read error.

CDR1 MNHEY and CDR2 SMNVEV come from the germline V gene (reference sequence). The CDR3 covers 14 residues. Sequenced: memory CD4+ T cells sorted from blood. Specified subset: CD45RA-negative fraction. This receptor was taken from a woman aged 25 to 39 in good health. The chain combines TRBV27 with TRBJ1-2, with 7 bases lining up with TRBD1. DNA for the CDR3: TGTGCTAGCAGCTACTCCCGGGACAGCTATGGCTACACCTTC. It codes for CASSYSRDSYGYTF.